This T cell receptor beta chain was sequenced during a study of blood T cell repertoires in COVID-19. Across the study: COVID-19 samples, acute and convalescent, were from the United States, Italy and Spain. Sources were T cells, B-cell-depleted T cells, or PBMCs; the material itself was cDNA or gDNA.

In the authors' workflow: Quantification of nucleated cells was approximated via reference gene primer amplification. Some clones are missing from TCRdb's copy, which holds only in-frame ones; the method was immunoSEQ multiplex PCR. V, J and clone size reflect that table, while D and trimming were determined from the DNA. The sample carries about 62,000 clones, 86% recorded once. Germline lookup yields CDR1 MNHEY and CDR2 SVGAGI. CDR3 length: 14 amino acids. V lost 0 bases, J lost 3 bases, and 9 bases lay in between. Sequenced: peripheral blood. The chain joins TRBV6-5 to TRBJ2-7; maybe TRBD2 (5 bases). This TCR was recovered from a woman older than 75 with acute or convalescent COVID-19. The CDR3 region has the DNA TGTGCCAGCAGTTACTCGCGAGGGAGCTACGAGCAGTACTTC. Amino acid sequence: CASSYSRGSYEQYF.